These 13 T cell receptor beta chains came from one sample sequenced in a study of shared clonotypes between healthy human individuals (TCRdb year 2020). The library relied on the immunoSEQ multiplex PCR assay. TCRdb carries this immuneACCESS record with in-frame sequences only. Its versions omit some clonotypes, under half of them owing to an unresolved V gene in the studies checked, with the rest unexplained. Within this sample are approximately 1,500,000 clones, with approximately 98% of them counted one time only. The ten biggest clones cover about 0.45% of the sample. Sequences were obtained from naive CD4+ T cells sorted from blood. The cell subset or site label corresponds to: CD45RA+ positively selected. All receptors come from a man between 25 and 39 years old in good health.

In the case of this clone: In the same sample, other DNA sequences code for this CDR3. The CDR3 here is CAWSPPAYEQYF. The CDR3 DNA reads as TGTGCCTGGAGTCCGCCAGCCTACGAGCAGTACTTC. The rearrangement joins TRBV30 to TRBJ2-7, with D unclear. The ends were cut back, 2 bases at V and 2 bases at J, with 7 bases in the middle. The CDR3 loop spans 12 amino acids. Germline V gene lookup returns CDR1 GTSNPN and CDR2 SVGIG (reference sequence).

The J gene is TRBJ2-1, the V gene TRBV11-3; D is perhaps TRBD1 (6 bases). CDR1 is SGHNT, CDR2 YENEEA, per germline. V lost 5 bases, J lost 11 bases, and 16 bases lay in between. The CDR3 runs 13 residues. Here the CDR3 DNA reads TGTGCCAGCAGCCTAAGGGGGTCGGTGAAGCAGTTCTTC. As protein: CASSLRGSVKQFF.

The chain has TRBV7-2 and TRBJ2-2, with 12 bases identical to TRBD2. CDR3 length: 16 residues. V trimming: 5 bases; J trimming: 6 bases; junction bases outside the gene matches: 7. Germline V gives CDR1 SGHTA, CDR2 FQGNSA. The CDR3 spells CASSTRTSGKSGELFF. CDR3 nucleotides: TGTGCCAGCAGCACCAGGACTAGCGGGAAATCCGGGGAGCTGTTTTTT.

CDR3 amino acids: CASSIQAGDRGNGYTF. CDR3 nucleotides: TGTGCCAGCAGCATACAAGCAGGGGACAGGGGAAATGGCTACACCTTC. The chain joins TRBV9 to TRBJ1-2; 10 nucleotides align to TRBD1. The CDR3 is made up of 16 amino acids. Germline V lookup: CDR1 SGDLS, CDR2 YYNGEE. V lost 4 bases to trimming and J lost 6 bases; unmatched junction nucleotides: 12.

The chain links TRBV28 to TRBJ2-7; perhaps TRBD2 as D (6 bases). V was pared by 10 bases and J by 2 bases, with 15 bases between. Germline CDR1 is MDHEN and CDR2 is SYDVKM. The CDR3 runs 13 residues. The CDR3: CAIKAGTPYEQYF. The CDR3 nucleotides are TGTGCCATCAAAGCCGGGACTCCCTACGAGCAGTACTTC.

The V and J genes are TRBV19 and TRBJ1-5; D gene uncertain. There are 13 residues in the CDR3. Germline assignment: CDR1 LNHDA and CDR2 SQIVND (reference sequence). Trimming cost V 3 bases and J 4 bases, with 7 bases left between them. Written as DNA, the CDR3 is TGTGCCAGTAGTATCCGGTTGAATCAGCCCCAGCATTTT. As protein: CASSIRLNQPQHF.

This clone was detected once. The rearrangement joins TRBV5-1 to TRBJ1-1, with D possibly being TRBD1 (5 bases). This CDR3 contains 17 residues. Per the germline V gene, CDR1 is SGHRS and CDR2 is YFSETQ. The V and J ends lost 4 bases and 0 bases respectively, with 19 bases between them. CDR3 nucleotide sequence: TGCGCCAGCAGCCCGGGGTCAGGGTTGTCCGTGAACACTGAAGCTTTCTTT. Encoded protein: CASSPGSGLSVNTEAFF. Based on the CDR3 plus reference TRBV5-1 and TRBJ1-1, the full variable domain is KAGVTQTPRYLIKTRGQQVTLSCSPISGHRSVSWYQQTPGQGLQFLFEYFSETQRNKGNFPGRFSGRQFSNSRSEMNVSTLELGDSALYLCASSPGSGLSVNTEAFFGQGTRLTVV.

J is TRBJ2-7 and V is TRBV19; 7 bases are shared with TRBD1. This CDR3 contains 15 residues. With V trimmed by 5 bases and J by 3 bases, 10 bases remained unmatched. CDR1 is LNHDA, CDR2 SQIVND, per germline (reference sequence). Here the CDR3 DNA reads TGTGCCAGTAGTCTAAAGAGGGACAGCTTCTACGAGCAGTACTTC. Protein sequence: CASSLKRDSFYEQYF.

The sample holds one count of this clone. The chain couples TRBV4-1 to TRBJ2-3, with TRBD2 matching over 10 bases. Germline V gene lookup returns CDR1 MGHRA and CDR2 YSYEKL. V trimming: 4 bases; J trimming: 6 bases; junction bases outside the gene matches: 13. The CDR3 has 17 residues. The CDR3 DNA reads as TGCGCCAGCAGCCCAATTCCCGGGACTAGCGCCCTGGATACGCAGTATTTT. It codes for CASSPIPGTSALDTQYF.

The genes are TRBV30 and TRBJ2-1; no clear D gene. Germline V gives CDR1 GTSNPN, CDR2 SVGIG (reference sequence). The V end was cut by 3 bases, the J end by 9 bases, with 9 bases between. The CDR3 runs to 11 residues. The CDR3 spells CAWSLSREQFF. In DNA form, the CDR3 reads TGTGCCTGGAGCCTTAGTCGTGAGCAGTTCTTC.

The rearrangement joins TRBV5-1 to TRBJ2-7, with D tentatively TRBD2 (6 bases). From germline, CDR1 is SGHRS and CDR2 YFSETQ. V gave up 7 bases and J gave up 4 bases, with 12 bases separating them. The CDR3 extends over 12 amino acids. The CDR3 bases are TGCGCCAGCCGGAGGGCCCAGTACGAGCAGTACTTC. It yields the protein CASRRAQYEQYF.

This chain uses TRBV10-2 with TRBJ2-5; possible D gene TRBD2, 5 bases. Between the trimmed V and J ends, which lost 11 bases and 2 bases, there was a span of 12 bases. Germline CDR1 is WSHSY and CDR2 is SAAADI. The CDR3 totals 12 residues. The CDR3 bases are TGCGCCCCCCAAGCGGAACAAGAGACCCAGTACTTC. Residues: CAPQAEQETQYF.

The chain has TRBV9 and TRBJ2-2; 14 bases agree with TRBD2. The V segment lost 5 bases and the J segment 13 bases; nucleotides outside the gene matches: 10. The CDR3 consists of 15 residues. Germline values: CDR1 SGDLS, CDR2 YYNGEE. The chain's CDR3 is CASRAGTSGSLGLFF. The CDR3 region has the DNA TGTGCCAGCAGGGCCGGGACTAGCGGGAGCCTGGGGCTGTTTTTT.